Given below is one TCR beta chain in context. Antigen specificity is unknown. The sample is drawn from a study of cytomegalovirus exposure and HLA in healthy donors. Whole-study findings and limits: It was assumed in the presence/absence analyses that sequencing depth was roughly uniform across donors. The authors judged a highly shared variant cluster likely a sequencing artifact. Reportedly, cytomegalovirus status was diagnosed with high sensitivity and specificity. Rarity characterized most TCR sequences, yet some public TCRs appeared in many donors.

The PCR used 60 Vbeta and 13 Jbeta primers. Sequencing was performed with immunoSEQ multiplex PCR; in TCRdb, only in-frame clones are kept and a portion is missing. The table has a few hundred thousand clones, roughly 70% seen once. The length of the CDR3 is 12 residues. The V end was cut by 2 bases, the J end by 2 bases, with 4 bases between. The receptor was isolated from a female donor in good health and CMV-seronegative. V usage is TRBV23-1 and J usage is TRBJ2-7; D unclear. TRBV23-1 is placed among ORFs of uncertain function. The specimen was PBMCs. CDR3 loop: CASSQPAYEQYF. As DNA, the CDR3 is TGCGCCAGCAGTCAACCAGCCTACGAGCAGTACTTC.